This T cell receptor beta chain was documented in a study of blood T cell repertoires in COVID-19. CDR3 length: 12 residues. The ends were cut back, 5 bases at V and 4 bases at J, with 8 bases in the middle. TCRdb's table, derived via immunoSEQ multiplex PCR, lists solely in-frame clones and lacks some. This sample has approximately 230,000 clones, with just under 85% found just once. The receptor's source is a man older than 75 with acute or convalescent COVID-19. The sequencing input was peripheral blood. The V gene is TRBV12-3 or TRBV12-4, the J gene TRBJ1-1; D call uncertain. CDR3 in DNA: TGTGCCAGCAGTCCAGGCCGCACTGAAGCTTTCTTT. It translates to CASSPGRTEAFF.